This T cell receptor (beta chain) stems from a study of blood T cell repertoires in COVID-19. Study in general: Nucleic acid was either cDNA or gDNA, and it came from T cells, B-cell-depleted T cells, or PBMCs.

Self-reported history from a screening survey and questionnaire set each donor's cohort. For recovered donors of Cohort 3, there were two negative PCRs, clearance, or symptom resolution. Germline CDR1 MNHEY, CDR2 SVGAGI. V was clipped by 7 bases and J by 3 bases, with 18 bases between them. This CDR3 contains 15 residues. Here immunoSEQ multiplex PCR was the method, and the copy in TCRdb shows in-frame clones only, minus some. The sample yields around 200,000 clones, 70% to 90% seen once. V gene TRBV6-5 combines with J gene TRBJ1-2; maybe TRBD1 (6 bases). The TCR comes from a man aged 25-45 years who had recovered from COVID-19. Material: PBMCs or T cells enriched from blood (not recorded which). The CDR3 sequence is CASNYLGQHHYGYTF. In nucleotides, the CDR3 is TGTGCCAGCAACTACCTTGGACAGCACCACTATGGCTACACCTTC.